This TCR beta chain is from a study of CD8 T cells in ankylosing spondylitis. The study, taken as a whole, reports: Earlier studies detected some motif variants in reactive arthritis synovial fluid and blood. Peripheral blood held disease-linked clones only at relatively low frequency, and these were CD8+. Matched ankylosing spondylitis synovial fluid reportedly showed significant enrichment of disease-linked clones.

This CDR3 is built from 15 residues. The ends were cut back, 5 bases at V and 2 bases at J, with 16 bases in the middle. Germline CDR1 is MDHEN and CDR2 is SYDVKM. This clonotype was observed once. Its target is not known. Molecular-barcoded quantitative 5'-RACE produced these TCR beta libraries. TCRdb fed the 5' RACE reads into MiXCR, producing one record per CDR3 protein. The sample includes around 120,000 distinct CDR3 sequences, roughly 15% of them seen just once. The receptor was derived from a female donor with ankylosing spondylitis or in good health (not recorded which). J is TRBJ2-7 and V is TRBV28; perhaps TRBD1 as D (6 bases). Material for sequencing was blood, either unsorted or a sorted T cell fraction (not recorded which). CDR3: CASSTYWGHTYEQYF. The DNA for the CDR3 is TGTGCCAGCAGTACCTATTGGGGACATACCTACGAGCAGTACTTC.